The 4 T cell receptor beta chains listed next were all sequenced from one sample in a study of T cell responses to AZD1222 COVID-19 vaccine. Data came from immunoSEQ multiplex PCR; TCRdb stores just in-frame clones and leaves some out. In the table there are roughly 150,000 clones, approximately 90% of which are singletons. This specimen was peripheral blood, taken on day 0 of AZD1222 vaccination. The origin of the receptors is an adult in good health.

V usage is TRBV29-1 and J usage is TRBJ1-2; TRBD1 is a possible D gene (6 bases). The V end lost 5 bases, the J end lost 2 bases, and 12 bases lay between the germline ends. The germline V gene has CDR1 SQVTM and CDR2 ANQGSEA. The CDR3 runs to 13 residues. The CDR3 reads CSVLQGLNYGYTF. CDR3 sequence (DNA): TGCAGCGTTTTACAGGGTCTCAACTATGGCTACACCTTC.

The chain carries TRBV5-4 and TRBJ2-3; 10 positions agree with TRBD1. V shed 4 bases and J 14 bases; nucleotides not matched to a gene: 13. Germline lookup yields CDR1 SGHNT and CDR2 YYREEE (reference sequence). The CDR3 loop spans 14 amino acids. CDR3 sequence: CASSKGQGGEKGYF. The DNA for the CDR3 is TGTGCCAGCAGCAAAGGACAGGGGGGCGAAAAAGGGTATTTT.

The chain has TRBV11-3 and TRBJ2-7, with D perhaps being TRBD1 or TRBD2 (5 bases each). Trimming took off 5 bases at V and 7 bases at J, with 30 bases between the two ends. The germline CDR1 and CDR2 sequences are SGHNT and YENEEA. The CDR3 extends over 18 amino acids. The CDR3 DNA is TGTGCCAGCAGCCACGCGAGAGGAAGGGGTCCCTTGGGAGTAGAGCAGTACTTC. It codes for CASSHARGRGPLGVEQYF. The entire variable domain, with the rest obtained from reference TRBV11-3 and TRBJ2-7, is as follows: EAGVVQSPRYKIIEKKQPVAFWCNPISGHNTLYWYLQNLGQGPELLIRYENEEAVDDSQLPKDRFSAERLKGVDSTLKIQPAELGDSAVYLCASSHARGRGPLGVEQYFGPGTRLTVT.

The chain employs TRBV28 and TRBJ1-3; D is ambiguous. Germline values: CDR1 MDHEN, CDR2 SYDVKM. The V end lost 6 bases, the J end lost 0 bases, and 12 bases lay between the germline ends. The CDR3 extends over 15 amino acids. CDR3 DNA: TGTGCCAGCAGGGCGGCTATACTCTCTGGAAACACCATATATTTT. Amino acid sequence: CASRAAILSGNTIYF.